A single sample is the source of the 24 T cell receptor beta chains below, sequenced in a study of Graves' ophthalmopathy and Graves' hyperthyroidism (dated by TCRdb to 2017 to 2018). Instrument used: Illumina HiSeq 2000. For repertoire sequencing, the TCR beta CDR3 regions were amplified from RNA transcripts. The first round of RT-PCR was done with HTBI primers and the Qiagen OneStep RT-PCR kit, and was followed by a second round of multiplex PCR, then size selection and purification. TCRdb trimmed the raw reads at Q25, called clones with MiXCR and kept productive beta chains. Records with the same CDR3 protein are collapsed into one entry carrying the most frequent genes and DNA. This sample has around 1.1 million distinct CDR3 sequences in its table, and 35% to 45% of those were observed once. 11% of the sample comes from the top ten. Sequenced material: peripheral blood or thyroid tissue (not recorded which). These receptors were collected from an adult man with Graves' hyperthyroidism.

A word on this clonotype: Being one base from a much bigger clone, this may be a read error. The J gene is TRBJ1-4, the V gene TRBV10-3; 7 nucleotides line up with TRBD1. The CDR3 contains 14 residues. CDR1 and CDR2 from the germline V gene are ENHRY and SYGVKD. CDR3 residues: CAMSEDRDGEKLFF. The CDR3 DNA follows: TGTGCCATGAGTGAAGACAGGGACGGTGAAAAACTGTTTTTT.

This chain's CDR3 is CASSPGTAEETQYF. CDR3 sequence (DNA): TGTGCCAGCAGCCCGGGGACAGCGGAAGAGACCCAGTACTTC. The rearrangement joins TRBV7-7 to TRBJ2-5, with 7 bases that match TRBD1. The J segment lost 3 bases and the V segment lost 5 bases, leaving 6 bases of the junction unmatched. Germline V gene sequence: CDR1 SSHAT, CDR2 FNYEAQ (reference sequence). The CDR3 runs 14 residues.

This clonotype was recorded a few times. The CDR3 reads CASSLGLSSGDGTGELFF. DNA for the CDR3: TGTGCCAGCAGCTTAGGTCTTAGTAGCGGGGATGGAACCGGGGAGCTGTTTTTT. This sequence joins TRBV7-9 and TRBJ2-2; TRBD2 matches 8 bases. With 1 base clipped from V and 5 bases from J, the junction kept 12 bases outside the gene matches. Germline V CDR1 and CDR2: SEHNR, FQNEAQ (reference sequence). The CDR3 is made up of 18 amino acids.

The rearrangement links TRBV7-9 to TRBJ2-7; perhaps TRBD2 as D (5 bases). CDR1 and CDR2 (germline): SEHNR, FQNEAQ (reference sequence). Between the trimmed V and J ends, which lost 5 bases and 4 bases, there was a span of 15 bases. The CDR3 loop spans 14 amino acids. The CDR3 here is CASSLSGSEYEQYF. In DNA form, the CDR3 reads TGTGCCAGCAGCCTATCGGGGTCAGAGTACGAGCAGTACTTC.

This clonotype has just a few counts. The CDR3 reads CASSQTGGRELFF. The CDR3 DNA follows: TGCGCCAGCAGCCAGACAGGGGGCCGGGAGCTGTTTTTT. The chain is built from TRBV4-3 and TRBJ2-2; 10 nucleotides agree with TRBD1. This CDR3 has 13 residues. The J segment lost 9 bases and the V segment lost 3 bases, leaving 1 base of the junction unmatched. CDR1 is LGHNA, CDR2 YSLEER, per germline.

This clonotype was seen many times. The CDR3 spells CASKTRQGETQYF. DNA of the CDR3: TGTGCCAGCAAGACCCGACAGGGAGAGACCCAGTACTTC. The chain employs TRBV19 and TRBJ2-5; 7 bases are a match to TRBD1. With 9 bases clipped from V and 4 bases from J, the junction kept 8 bases outside the gene matches. CDR3 length equals 13 residues. Germline V gene data show CDR1 as LNHDA and CDR2 as SQIVND (reference sequence).

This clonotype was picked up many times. As DNA, the CDR3 is TGTGCCAGTAGGGACGTCTCAGCCTCCTACGAGCAGTACTTC. Amino acid sequence: CASRDVSASYEQYF. The rearrangement joins TRBV19 to TRBJ2-7; no definite D call. The V gene's germline CDR1 is LNHDA and CDR2 SQIVND (reference sequence). This CDR3 region has 14 residues. The V end lost 6 bases, the J end lost 0 bases, and 12 bases lay between the germline ends.

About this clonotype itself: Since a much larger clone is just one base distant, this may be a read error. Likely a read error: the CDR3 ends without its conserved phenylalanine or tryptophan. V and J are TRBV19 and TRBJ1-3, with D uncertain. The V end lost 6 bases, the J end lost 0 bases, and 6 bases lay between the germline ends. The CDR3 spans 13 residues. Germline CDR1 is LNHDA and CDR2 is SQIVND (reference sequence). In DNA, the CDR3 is TGTGCCAGTAGAGCCAGCTCTGGAAACACCATATATTTG. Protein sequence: CASRASSGNTIYL.

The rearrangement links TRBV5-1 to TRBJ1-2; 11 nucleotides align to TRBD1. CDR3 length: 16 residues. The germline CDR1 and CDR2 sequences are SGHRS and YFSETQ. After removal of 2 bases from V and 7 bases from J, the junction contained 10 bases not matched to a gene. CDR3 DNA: TGCGCCAGCAGCTTCGGGACAGGGGGTCTGTCATCTGGCTACACCTTC. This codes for CASSFGTGGLSSGYTF.

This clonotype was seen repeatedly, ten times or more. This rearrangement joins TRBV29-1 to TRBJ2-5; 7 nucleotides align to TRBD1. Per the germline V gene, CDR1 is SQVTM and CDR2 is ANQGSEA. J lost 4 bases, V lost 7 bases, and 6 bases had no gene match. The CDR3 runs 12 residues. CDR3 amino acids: CSAHRGRETQYF. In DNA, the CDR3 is TGCAGCGCCCACAGGGGCAGAGAGACCCAGTACTTC.

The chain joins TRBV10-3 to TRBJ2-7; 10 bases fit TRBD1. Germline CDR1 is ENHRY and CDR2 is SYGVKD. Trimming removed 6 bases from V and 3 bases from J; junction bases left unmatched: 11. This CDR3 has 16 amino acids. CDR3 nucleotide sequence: TGTGCCATCAGCCAAAAGTACGGGACAGGGGTCTACGAGCAGTACTTC. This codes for CAISQKYGTGVYEQYF.

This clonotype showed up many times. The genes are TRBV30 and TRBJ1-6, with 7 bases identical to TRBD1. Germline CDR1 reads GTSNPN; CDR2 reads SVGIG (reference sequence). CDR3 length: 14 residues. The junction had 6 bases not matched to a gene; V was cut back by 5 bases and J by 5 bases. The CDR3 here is CAWVGQSNNSPLHF. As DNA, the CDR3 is TGTGCCTGGGTGGGACAGTCGAATAATTCACCCCTCCACTTT.

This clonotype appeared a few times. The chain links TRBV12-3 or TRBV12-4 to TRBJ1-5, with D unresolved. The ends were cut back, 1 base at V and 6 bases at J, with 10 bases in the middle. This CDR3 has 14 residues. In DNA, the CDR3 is TGTGCCAGCAGTTTAGTGGACTATCTTCAGCCCCAGCATTTT. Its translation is CASSLVDYLQPQHF.

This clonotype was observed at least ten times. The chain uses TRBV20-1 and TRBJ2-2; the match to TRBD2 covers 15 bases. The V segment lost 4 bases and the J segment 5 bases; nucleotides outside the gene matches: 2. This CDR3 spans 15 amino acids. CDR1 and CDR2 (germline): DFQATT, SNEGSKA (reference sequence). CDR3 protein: CSATGLAGGTGELFF. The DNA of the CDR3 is TGCAGTGCTACCGGACTAGCGGGGGGGACCGGGGAGCTGTTTTTT.

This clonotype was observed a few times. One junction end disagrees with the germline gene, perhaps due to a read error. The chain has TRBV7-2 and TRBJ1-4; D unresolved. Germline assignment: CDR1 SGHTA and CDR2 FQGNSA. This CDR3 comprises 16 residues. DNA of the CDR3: TGCGCCAGCAGTGAAGAACACCTAAGGGTGTCGCGTGGACTGTTTTTT. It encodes CASSEEHLRVSRGLFF.

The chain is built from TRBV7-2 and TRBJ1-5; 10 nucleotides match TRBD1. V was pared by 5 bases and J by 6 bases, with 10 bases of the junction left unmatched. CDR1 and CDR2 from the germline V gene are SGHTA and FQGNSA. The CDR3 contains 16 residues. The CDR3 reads CASSDMGQGMCQPQHF. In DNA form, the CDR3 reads TGTGCCAGCAGCGACATGGGACAGGGGATGTGTCAGCCCCAGCATTTT.

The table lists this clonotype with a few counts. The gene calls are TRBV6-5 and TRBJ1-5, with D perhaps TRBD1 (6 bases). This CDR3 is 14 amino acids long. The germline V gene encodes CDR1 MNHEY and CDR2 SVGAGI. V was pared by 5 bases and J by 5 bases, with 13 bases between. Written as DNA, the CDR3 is TGTGCCAGCAGTGCCGGGACACTCTATCAGCCCCAGCATTTT. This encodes CASSAGTLYQPQHF.

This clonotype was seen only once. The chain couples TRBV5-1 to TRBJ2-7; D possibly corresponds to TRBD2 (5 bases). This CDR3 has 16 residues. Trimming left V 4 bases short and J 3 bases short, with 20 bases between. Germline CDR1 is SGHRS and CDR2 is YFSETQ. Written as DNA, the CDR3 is TGCGCCAGCAGCCAAATCTACGACGGAGGTGGCTACGAGCAGTACTTC. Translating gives CASSQIYDGGGYEQYF. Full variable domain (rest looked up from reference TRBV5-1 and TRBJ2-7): KAGVTQTPRYLIKTRGQQVTLSCSPISGHRSVSWYQQTPGQGLQFLFEYFSETQRNKGNFPGRFSGRQFSNSRSEMNVSTLELGDSALYLCASSQIYDGGGYEQYFGPGTRLTVT.

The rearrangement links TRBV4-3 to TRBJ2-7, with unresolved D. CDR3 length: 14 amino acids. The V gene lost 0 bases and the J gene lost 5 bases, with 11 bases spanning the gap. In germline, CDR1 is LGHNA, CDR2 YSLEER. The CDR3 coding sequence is TGCGCCAGCAGCCAAGATGGGGTTGGCGACGAGCAGTACTTC. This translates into CASSQDGVGDEQYF.

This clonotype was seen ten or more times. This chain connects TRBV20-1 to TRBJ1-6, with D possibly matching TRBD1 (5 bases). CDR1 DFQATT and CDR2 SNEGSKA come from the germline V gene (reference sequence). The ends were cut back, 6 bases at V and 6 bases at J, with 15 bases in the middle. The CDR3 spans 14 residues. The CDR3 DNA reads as TGCAGTGCCCTTGGGGGATCGGGTAATTCACCCCTCCACTTT. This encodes CSALGGSGNSPLHF.

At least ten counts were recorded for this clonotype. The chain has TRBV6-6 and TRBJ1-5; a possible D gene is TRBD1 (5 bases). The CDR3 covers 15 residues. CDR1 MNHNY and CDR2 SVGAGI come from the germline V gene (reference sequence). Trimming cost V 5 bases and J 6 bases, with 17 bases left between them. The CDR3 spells CASSHDKTEGQPQHF. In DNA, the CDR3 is TGTGCCAGCAGTCACGACAAGACAGAAGGTCAGCCCCAGCATTTT.

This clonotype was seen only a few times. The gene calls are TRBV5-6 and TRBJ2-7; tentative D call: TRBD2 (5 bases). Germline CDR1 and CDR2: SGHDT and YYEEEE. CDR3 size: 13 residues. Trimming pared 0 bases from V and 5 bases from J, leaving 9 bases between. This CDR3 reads CASSLGLTNEQYF. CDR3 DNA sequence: TGTGCCAGCAGCTTGGGCCTGACTAACGAGCAGTACTTC.

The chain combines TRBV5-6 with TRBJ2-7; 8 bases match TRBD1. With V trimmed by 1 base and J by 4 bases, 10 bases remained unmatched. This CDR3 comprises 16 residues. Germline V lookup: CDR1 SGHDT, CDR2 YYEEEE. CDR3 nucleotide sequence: TGTGCCAGCAGCTTGAGCCAGGGGGCTGCTCTATACGAGCAGTACTTC. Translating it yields CASSLSQGAALYEQYF.

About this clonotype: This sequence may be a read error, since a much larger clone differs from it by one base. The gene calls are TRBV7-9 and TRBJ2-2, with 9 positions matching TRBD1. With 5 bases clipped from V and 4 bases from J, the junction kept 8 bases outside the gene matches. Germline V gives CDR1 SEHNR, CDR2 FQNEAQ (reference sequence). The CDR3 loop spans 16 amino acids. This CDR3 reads CASSPSRDRATGELFF. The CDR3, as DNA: TGTGCCAGCAGCCCAAGCCGGGACAGGGCCACCGGGGAGCTGTTTTTT.